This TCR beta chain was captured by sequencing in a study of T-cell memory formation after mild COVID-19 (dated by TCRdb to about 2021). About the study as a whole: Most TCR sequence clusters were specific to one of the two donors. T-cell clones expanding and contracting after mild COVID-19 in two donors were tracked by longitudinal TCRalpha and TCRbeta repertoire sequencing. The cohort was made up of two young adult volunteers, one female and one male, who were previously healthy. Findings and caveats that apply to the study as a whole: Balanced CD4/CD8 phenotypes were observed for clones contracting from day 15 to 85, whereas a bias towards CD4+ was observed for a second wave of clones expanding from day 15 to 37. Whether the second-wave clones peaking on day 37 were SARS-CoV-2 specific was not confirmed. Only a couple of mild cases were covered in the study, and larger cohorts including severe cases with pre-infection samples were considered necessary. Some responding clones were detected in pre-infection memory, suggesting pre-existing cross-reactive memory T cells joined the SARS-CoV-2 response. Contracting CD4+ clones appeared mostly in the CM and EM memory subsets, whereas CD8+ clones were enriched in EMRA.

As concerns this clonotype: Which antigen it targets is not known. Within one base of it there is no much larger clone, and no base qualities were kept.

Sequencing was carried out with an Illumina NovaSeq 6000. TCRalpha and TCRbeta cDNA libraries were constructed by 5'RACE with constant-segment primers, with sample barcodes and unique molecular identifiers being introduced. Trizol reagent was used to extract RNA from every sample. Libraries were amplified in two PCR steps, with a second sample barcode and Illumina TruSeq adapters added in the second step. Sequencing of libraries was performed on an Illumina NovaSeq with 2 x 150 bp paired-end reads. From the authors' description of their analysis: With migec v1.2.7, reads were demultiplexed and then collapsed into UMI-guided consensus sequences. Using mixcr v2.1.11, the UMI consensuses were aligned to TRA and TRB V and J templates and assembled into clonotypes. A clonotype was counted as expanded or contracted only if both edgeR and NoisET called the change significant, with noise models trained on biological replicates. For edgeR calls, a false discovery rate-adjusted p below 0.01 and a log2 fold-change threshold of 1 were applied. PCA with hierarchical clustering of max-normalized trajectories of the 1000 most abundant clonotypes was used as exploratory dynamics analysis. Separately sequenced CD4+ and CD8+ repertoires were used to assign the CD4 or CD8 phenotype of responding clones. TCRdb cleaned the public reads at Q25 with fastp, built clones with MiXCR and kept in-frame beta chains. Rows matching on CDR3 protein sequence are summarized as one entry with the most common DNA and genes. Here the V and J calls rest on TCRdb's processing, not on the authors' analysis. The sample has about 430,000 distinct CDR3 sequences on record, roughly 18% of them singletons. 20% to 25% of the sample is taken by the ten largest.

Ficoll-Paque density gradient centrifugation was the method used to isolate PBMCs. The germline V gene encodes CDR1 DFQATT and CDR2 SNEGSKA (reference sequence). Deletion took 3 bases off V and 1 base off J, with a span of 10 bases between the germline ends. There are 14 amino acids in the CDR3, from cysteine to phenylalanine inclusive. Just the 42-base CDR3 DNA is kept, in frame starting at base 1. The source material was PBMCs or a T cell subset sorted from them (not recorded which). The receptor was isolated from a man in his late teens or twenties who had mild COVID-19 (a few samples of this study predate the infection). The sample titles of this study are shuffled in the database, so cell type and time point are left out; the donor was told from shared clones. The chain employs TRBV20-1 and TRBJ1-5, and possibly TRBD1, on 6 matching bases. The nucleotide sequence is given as TGCAGTGCTAGGGGGGGCCTGAGCAATCAGCCCCAGCATTTT. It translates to CSARGGLSNQPQHF.